Below are 18 T cell receptor beta chains sequenced from a single sample in a study of shared clonotypes between healthy human individuals. Only in-frame clones appear in the TCRdb table, and some are missing; sequencing was by immunoSEQ multiplex PCR. The table includes millions of clones, approximately 95% detected once. The sequenced sample was naive CD4+ T cells from PBMCs. Subset defined: CD45RA+ positively selected. The receptors were sampled from a man aged 18 to 30 in good health. Some clones in this sample may be carry-over from other donors' samples.

The V call is TRBV18, the J call TRBJ2-7; TRBD1 matches at 12 bases. The CDR3 length is 15 residues. J lost 4 bases, V lost 4 bases, and 5 bases had no gene match. CDR1 is KGHSH and CDR2 is LQKENI in the germline V gene. The CDR3 DNA follows: TGTGCCAGCTCACTCGGGACAGGGGGCATGTACGAGCAGTACTTC. Protein sequence: CASSLGTGGMYEQYF.

This clone was detected only once. V usage is TRBV7-9 and J usage is TRBJ2-1; 8 bases map to TRBD1. Germline CDR1 is SEHNR and CDR2 is FQNEAQ (reference sequence). This CDR3 is built from 15 residues. Losses at the gene ends were 2 bases for V and 7 bases for J; bases not matched to a gene: 7. The DNA of the CDR3 is TGTGCCAGCAGCTTATCAGGGGGCGTAAGGAATGAGCAGTTCTTC. Its translation: CASSLSGGVRNEQFF. The variable domain in full, with the rest retrieved from reference TRBV7-9 and TRBJ2-1, is DTGVSQNPRHKITKRGQNVTFRCDPISEHNRLYWYRQTLGQGPEFLTYFQNEAQLEKSRLLSDRFSAERPKGSFSTLEIQRTEQGDSAMYLCASSLSGGVRNEQFFGPGTRLTVL.

CDR3 DNA sequence: TGTGCCAGCAGTGATTGGACTAGCGGGAGAGGCACCGGGGAGCTGTTTTTT. Protein product: CASSDWTSGRGTGELFF. The rearrangement uses TRBV6-1 and TRBJ2-2, with TRBD2 matching over 13 bases. The germline CDR1 and CDR2 sequences are MNHNS and SASEGT. Unmatched junction bases numbered 5, after V lost 3 bases and J lost 4 bases. CDR3 size: 17 residues.

The chain employs TRBV18 and TRBJ2-3; no firm D call. Between the trimmed V and J ends, which lost 3 bases and 2 bases, there was a span of 12 bases. This CDR3 is 15 amino acids long. Germline CDR1 KGHSH, CDR2 LQKENI. The CDR3 sequence: CASSPSRVNTDTQYF. CDR3 coding DNA: TGTGCCAGCTCACCTAGTCGGGTCAACACAGATACGCAGTATTTT.

The genes are TRBV9 and TRBJ2-5, with TRBD2 matching over 7 bases. V lost 0 bases to trimming and J lost 1 base; unmatched junction nucleotides: 6. CDR3 size: 16 residues. In germline, CDR1 is SGDLS, CDR2 YYNGEE. The CDR3 coding sequence is TGTGCCAGCAGCGTAGGGGAGGGAGCGACCCAAGAGACCCAGTACTTC. As protein: CASSVGEGATQETQYF. The entire variable domain, with the rest obtained from reference TRBV9 and TRBJ2-5, is as follows: DSGVTQTPKHLITATGQRVTLRCSPRSGDLSVYWYQQSLDQGLQFLIQYYNGEERAKGNILERFSAQQFPDLHSELNLSSLELGDSALYFCASSVGEGATQETQYFGPGTRLLVL.

Note on this clone: The junction departs from the called germline gene at one end, perhaps through a read error. The CDR3 bases are TGTGCCGGCAGGGTTTATGAGACCCAGTACTTC. Its translation: CAGRVYETQYF. The genes are TRBV2 and TRBJ2-5; weak D call: TRBD1 (5 bases). The CDR3 runs to 11 residues. Germline V gives CDR1 SNHLY, CDR2 FYNNEI.

The chain has TRBV4-3 and TRBJ2-2; D is ambiguous. This CDR3 contains 14 residues. V lost 0 bases and J lost 6, with 8 bases in between. Germline V gives CDR1 LGHNA, CDR2 YSLEER. CDR3 protein: CASSQEPVSGELFF. CDR3 DNA sequence: TGCGCCAGCAGCCAAGAACCAGTGTCCGGGGAGCTGTTTTTT.

This sequence joins TRBV4-2 and TRBJ2-2, with 12 bases fitting TRBD2. Germline V CDR1 and CDR2: LGHNA, YNFKEQ. The CDR3 contains 16 residues. V lost 1 base, J lost 6 bases, and 3 bases stayed unmatched. The CDR3 loop is CASSQVSSGRAGELFF. Written as DNA, the CDR3 is TGTGCCAGCAGCCAAGTGTCTAGCGGGAGGGCCGGGGAGCTGTTTTTT.

The chain joins TRBV4-2 to TRBJ2-1, with D uncertain. CDR1 is LGHNA and CDR2 is YNFKEQ in the germline V gene. The CDR3 spans 13 residues. The germline V and J ends were trimmed by 3 bases and 8 bases, with 11 bases remaining between them. The CDR3 spells CASSQEPGDEQFF. The CDR3 DNA follows: TGTGCCAGCAGCCAGGAGCCCGGAGATGAGCAGTTCTTC.

This chain connects TRBV5-1 to TRBJ1-2, with TRBD1 matching over 12 bases. V trimming: 0 bases; J trimming: 7 bases; junction bases outside the gene matches: 10. The CDR3 contains 17 residues. The germline V gene encodes CDR1 SGHRS and CDR2 YFSETQ. Here the CDR3 reads CASSLGPWDRGRIGYTF. The CDR3 region has the DNA TGCGCCAGCAGCTTGGGACCTTGGGACAGGGGGCGAATTGGCTACACCTTC.

This clone was found once. The V and J genes are TRBV6-1 and TRBJ1-1; maybe TRBD1 (5 bases). Germline CDR1 reads MNHNS; CDR2 reads SASEGT. V was pared by 1 base and J by 0 bases, with 9 bases between. The CDR3 spans 15 residues. The CDR3 bases are TGTGCCAGCAGTGAAGTTCAGGGTTTGAACACTGAAGCTTTCTTT. Translated, it gives CASSEVQGLNTEAFF.

A single count supports this clone. The chain joins TRBV21-1 to TRBJ2-1; TRBD1 is the table's D call and was not checked against the DNA. TRBV21-1 is a listed pseudogene. The CDR3 is 17 amino acids. CDR3 region: CASSKPRDRAIPNEQFF. The CDR3 bases are TGTGCCAGCAGCAAACCCCGGGACAGGGCAATTCCCAATGAGCAGTTCTTC.

This clone has just a few counts. The J gene is TRBJ1-1, the V gene TRBV6-5, with 8 bases matching TRBD1. V was pared by 6 bases and J by 6 bases, with 12 bases of the junction left unmatched. Germline CDR1 is MNHEY and CDR2 is SVGAGI. CDR3 length: 15 amino acids. The DNA of the CDR3 is TGTGCCAGCAGAATAAGCGGACAGGGCATCGCTGAAGCTTTCTTT. Translated: CASRISGQGIAEAFF.

V and J are TRBV5-1 and TRBJ2-7; 7 bases line up with TRBD2. V trimming: 4 bases; J trimming: 3 bases; junction bases outside the gene matches: 7. Germline lookup yields CDR1 SGHRS and CDR2 YFSETQ. The CDR3 spans 14 residues. CDR3 DNA sequence: TGCGCCAGCAGCCCCGGCGAGCGGGGCTACGAGCAGTACTTC. Residues: CASSPGERGYEQYF.

The V and J genes are TRBV7-2 and TRBJ2-4; tentative D call: TRBD2 (5 bases). The V gene lost 0 bases and the J gene lost 6 bases, with 12 bases spanning the gap. The CDR3 runs 15 residues. The germline CDR1 and CDR2 sequences are SGHTA and FQGNSA. The CDR3 DNA is TGTGCCAGCAGCTTAGCGCTGTCCGGACTAAACATTCAGTACTTC. It codes for CASSLALSGLNIQYF.

The genes are TRBV5-1 and TRBJ2-1, with TRBD2 matching over 13 bases. CDR1 SGHRS and CDR2 YFSETQ come from the germline V gene. V dropped 0 bases and J dropped 7; count of bases not matched to a gene: 4. The CDR3 contains 16 residues. As DNA, the CDR3 is TGCGCCAGCAGCTTGGGGGGACTAGCGGGACGGAATGAGCAGTTCTTC. This gives the protein CASSLGGLAGRNEQFF.

V usage is TRBV18 and J usage is TRBJ1-2, with 10 bases fitting TRBD1. This CDR3 is 17 amino acids long. The trim removed 3 bases at V and 4 bases at J, leaving 11 bases unmatched. Germline V CDR1 and CDR2: KGHSH, LQKENI. As DNA, the CDR3 is TGTGCCAGCTCACCGTCGCGACAGGGGGCTGTGGTCTATGGCTACACCTTC. Translated, it gives CASSPSRQGAVVYGYTF.

This chain joins TRBV5-4 and TRBJ2-3, with 10 bases identical to TRBD1. Germline values: CDR1 SGHNT, CDR2 YYREEE (reference sequence). The CDR3 loop spans 16 amino acids. Losses at the gene ends were 4 bases for V and 3 bases for J; bases not matched to a gene: 8. The CDR3: CASSNPTGGRTDTQYF. Here the CDR3 DNA reads TGTGCCAGCAGCAACCCGACAGGGGGCAGGACAGATACGCAGTATTTT.